This T cell receptor (beta chain) stems from a study of regulatory T cells in long-lasting Graves disease. In germline, CDR1 is DFQATT, CDR2 SNEGSKA (reference sequence). The CDR3 is made up of 13 amino acids. The V end was cut by 4 bases, the J end by 1 base, with 11 bases between. Time point meaning: newly diagnosed GD, antithyroid drugs for less than 3 months. From PBMCs, RNA was extracted and then used to make the TCR library. iRepertoire HTBI primers and Arm-PCR of CDR3 regions built TCR beta libraries. One entry per CDR3 protein, called by TCRdb with MiXCR from the multiplex PCR reads. The table records under 400,000 distinct CDR3 sequences, about a sixth of them present only once. This clonotype has a count of ten or more. Its antigen is not known. Study results and caveats: Small numbers of samples may have cut accuracy.

The sample was also reused in another study, on T cells in Graves' hyperthyroidism and ophthalmopathy. Per that study: First-round RT-PCR of the TCR CDR3 relied on the HTBI primer set. A 13 V-J signature model discriminated ophthalmopathy versus stable hyperthyroidism.

The clonotype originates from a man in his forties with Graves disease. The chain joins TRBV20-1 to TRBJ2-7, with a weak D call TRBD1 (6 bases). Sequenced material: peripheral blood mononuclear cells (PBMCs), taken at new diagnosis, from a patient treated with antithyroid drugs. The CDR3 bases are TGCAGTGCTAAACACGGACAGTCCTACGAGCAGTACTTC. This encodes CSAKHGQSYEQYF.